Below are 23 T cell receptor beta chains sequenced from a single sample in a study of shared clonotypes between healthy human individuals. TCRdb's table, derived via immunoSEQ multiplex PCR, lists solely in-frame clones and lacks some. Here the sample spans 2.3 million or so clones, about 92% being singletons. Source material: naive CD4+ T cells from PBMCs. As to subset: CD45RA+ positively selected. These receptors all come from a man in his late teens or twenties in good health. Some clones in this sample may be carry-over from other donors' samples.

CDR3: CASSLPVSTGGSYEQYF. The CDR3 nucleotides read TGTGCCAGCAGCCTTCCTGTAAGCACAGGGGGCTCCTACGAGCAGTACTTC. V is TRBV11-3 and J is TRBJ2-7, with 8 bases fitting TRBD1. J gave up 0 bases and V 5 bases, and 12 bases lay outside the gene matches. The CDR3 runs to 17 residues. Germline V gene sequence: CDR1 SGHNT, CDR2 YENEEA.

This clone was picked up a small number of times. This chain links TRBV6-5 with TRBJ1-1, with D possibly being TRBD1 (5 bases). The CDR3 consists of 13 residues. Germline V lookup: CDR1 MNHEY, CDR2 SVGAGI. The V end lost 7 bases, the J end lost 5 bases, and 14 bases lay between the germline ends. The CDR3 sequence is CASIGTRMTEAFF. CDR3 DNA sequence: TGTGCCAGCATCGGGACCCGGATGACTGAAGCTTTCTTT.

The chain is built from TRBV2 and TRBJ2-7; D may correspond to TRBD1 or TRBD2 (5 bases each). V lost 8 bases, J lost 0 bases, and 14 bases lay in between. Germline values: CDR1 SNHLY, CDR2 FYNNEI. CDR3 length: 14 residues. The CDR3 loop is CASGAGTVSYEQYF. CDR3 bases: TGTGCCAGCGGGGCCGGGACGGTCTCCTACGAGCAGTACTTC.

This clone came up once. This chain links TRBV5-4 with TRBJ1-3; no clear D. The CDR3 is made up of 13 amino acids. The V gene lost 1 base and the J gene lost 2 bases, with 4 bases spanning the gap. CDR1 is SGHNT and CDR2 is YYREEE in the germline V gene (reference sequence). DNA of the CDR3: TGTGCCAGCAGCTTGTCCACTGGAAACACCATATATTTT. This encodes CASSLSTGNTIYF.

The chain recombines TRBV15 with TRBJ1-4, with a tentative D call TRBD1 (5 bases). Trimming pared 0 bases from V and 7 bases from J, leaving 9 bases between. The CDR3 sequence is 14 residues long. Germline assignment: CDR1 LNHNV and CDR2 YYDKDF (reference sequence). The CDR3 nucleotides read TGTGCCACCAGCAGAGATCATGGGGGTGAAAAACTGTTTTTT. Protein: CATSRDHGGEKLFF.

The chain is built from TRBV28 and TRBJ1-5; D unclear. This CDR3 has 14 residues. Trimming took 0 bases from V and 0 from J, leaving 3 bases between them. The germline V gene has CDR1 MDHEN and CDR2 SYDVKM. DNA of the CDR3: TGTGCCAGCAGTTTATGGTATAGCAATCAGCCCCAGCATTTT. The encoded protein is CASSLWYSNQPQHF.

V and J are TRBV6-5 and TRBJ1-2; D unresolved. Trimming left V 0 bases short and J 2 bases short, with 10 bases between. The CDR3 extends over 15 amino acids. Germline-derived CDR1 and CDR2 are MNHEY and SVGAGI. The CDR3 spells CASSYSSGPNYGYTF. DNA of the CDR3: TGTGCCAGCAGTTACTCGAGCGGTCCCAACTATGGCTACACCTTC.

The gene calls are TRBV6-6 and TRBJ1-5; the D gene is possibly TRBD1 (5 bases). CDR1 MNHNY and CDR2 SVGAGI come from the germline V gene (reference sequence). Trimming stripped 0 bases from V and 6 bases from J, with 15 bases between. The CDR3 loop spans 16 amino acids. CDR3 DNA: TGTGCCAGCAGTTACTCGGTCGGAAGGGGTGGTCAGCCCCAGCATTTT. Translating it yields CASSYSVGRGGQPQHF.

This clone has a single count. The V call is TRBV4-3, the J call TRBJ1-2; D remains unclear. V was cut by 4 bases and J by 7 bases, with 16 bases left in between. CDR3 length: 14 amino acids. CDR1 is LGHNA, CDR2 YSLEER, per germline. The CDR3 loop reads CASSPPGGVSGYTF. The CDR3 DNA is TGCGCCAGCAGCCCCCCGGGTGGGGTATCTGGCTACACCTTC.

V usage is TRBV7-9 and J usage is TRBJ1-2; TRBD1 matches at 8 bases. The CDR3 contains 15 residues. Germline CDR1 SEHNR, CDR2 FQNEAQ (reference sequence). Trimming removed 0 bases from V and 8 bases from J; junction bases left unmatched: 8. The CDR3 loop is CASSLAADRVRGYTF. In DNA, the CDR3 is TGTGCCAGCAGCTTAGCTGCGGACAGGGTCCGAGGCTACACCTTC.

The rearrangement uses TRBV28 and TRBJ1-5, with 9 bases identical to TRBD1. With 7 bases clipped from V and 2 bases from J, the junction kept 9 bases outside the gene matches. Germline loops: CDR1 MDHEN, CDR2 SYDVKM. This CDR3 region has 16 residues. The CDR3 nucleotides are TGTGCCAGCACCTTACCGGGACAGGGAGGCAATCAGCCCCAGCATTTT. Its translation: CASTLPGQGGNQPQHF.

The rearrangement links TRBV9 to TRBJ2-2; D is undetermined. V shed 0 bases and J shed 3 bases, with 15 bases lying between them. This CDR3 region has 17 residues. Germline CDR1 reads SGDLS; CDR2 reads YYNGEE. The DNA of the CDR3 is TGTGCCAGCAGCGTAGGGTATGGCCACGCCCACACCGGGGAGCTGTTTTTT. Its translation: CASSVGYGHAHTGELFF.

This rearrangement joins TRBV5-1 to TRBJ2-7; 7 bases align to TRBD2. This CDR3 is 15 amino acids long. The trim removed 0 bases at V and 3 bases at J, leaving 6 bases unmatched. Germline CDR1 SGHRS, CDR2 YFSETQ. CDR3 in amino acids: CASSLATSANYEQYF. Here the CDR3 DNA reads TGCGCCAGCAGCTTGGCTACTAGCGCCAACTACGAGCAGTACTTC.

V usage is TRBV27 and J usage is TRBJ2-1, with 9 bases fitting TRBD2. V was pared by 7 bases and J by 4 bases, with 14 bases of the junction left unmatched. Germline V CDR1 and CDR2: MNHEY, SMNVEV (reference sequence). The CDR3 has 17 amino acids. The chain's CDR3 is CASTSNSGSFGYNEQFF. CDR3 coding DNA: TGTGCCAGCACCTCGAATAGCGGGAGCTTCGGGTACAATGAGCAGTTCTTC.

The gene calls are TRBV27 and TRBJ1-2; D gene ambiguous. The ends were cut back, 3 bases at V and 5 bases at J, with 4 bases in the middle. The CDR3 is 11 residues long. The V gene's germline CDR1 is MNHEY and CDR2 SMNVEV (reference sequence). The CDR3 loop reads CASSFHYGYTF. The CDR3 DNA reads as TGTGCCAGCAGTTTCCATTATGGCTACACCTTC.

The CDR3 region is CASSWDFKGTEAFF. For the CDR3, the DNA is TGTGCCAGCAGTTGGGACTTCAAAGGCACTGAAGCTTTCTTT. The genes are TRBV5-5 and TRBJ1-1; a weak D match, TRBD1 (5 bases). The CDR3 loop spans 14 amino acids. The V gene lost 5 bases and the J gene lost 4 bases, with 15 bases spanning the gap. Germline values: CDR1 SGHKS, CDR2 YYEKEE (reference sequence).

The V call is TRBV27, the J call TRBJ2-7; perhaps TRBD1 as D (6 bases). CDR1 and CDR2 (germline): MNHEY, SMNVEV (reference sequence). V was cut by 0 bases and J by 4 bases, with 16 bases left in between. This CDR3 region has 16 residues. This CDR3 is CASSLSPGQTPYEQYF. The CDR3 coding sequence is TGTGCCAGCAGTTTATCCCCCGGACAGACACCTTACGAGCAGTACTTC.

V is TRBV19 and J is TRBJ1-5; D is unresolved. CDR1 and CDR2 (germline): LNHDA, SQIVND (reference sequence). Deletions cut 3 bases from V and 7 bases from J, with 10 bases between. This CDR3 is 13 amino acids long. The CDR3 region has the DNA TGTGCCAGTAGTATCTTGCCCCGGCAGCCCCAGCATTTT. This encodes CASSILPRQPQHF. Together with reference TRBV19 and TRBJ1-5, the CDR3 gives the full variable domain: DGGITQSPKYLFRKEGQNVTLSCEQNLNHDAMYWYRQDPGQGLRLIYYSQIVNDFQKGDIAEGYSVSREKKESFPLTVTSAQKNPTAFYLCASSILPRQPQHFGDGTRLSIL.

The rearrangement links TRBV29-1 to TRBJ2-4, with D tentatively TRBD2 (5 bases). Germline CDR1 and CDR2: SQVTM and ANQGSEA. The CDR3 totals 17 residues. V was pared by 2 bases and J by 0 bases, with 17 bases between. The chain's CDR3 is CSVELGGGLLAKNIQYF. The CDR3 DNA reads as TGCAGCGTTGAATTAGGAGGCGGTTTACTAGCCAAAAACATTCAGTACTTC.

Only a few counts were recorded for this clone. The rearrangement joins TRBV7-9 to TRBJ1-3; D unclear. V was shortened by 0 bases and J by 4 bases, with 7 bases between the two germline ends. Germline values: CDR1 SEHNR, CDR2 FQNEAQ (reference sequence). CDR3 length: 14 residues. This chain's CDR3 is CASSLAAGGNTIYF. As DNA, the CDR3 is TGTGCCAGCAGCTTAGCCGCAGGAGGAAACACCATATATTTT.

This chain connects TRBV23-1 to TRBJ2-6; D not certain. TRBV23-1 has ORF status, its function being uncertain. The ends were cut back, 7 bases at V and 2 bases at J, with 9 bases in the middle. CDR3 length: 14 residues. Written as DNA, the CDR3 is TGCGCCAGCAAAGAAGGGACTGGGGCCAACGTCCTGACTTTC. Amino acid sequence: CASKEGTGANVLTF.

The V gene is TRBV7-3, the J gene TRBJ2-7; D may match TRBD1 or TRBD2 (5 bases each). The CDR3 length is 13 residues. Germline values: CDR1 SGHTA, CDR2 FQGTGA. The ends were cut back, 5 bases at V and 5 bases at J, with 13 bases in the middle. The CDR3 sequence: CASSPLVGDEQYF. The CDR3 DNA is TGTGCCAGCAGCCCTCTAGTGGGGGACGAGCAGTACTTC.

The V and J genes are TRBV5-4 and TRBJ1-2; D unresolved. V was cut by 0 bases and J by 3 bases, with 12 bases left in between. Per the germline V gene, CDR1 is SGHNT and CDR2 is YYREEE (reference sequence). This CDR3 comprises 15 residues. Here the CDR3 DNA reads TGTGCCAGCAGCTTGGAGGGCCTTGGGGACTATGGCTACACCTTC. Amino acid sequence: CASSLEGLGDYGYTF.